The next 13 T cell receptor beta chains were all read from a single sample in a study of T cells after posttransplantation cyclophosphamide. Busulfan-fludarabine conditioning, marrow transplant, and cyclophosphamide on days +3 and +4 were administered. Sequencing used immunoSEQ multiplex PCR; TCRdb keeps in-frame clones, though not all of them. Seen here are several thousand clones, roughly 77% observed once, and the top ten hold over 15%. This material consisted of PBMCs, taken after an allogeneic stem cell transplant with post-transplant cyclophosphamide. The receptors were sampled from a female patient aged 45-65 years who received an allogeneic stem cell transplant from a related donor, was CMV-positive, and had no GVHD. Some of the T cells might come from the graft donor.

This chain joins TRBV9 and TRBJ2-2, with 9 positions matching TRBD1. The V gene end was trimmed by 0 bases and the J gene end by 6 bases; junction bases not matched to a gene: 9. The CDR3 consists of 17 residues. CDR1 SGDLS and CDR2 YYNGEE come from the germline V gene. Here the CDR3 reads CASSVGSGTGKSGELFF. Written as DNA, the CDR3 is TGTGCCAGCAGCGTAGGGTCCGGGACAGGGAAATCCGGGGAGCTGTTTTTT.

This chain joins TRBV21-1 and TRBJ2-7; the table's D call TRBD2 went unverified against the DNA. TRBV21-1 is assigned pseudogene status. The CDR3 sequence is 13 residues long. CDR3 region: CASSKASRLEQYF. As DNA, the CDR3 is TGTGCCAGCAGCAAAGCTAGCCGACTCGAGCAGTACTTC.

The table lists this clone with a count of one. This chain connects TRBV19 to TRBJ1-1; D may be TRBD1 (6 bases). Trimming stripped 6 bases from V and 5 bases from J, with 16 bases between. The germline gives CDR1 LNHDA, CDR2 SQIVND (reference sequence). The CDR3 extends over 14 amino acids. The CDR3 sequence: CASRTDSGRTEAFF. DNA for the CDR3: TGTGCCAGTAGGACGGACAGCGGTCGGACTGAAGCTTTCTTT. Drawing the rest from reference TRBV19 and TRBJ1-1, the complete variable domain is DGGITQSPKYLFRKEGQNVTLSCEQNLNHDAMYWYRQDPGQGLRLIYYSQIVNDFQKGDIAEGYSVSREKKESFPLTVTSAQKNPTAFYLCASRTDSGRTEAFFGQGTRLTVV.

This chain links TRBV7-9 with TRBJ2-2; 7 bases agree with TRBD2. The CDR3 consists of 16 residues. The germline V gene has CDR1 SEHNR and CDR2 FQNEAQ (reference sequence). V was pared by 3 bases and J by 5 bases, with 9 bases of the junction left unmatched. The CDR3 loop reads CASSFFVLADTGELFF. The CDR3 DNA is TGTGCCAGCAGCTTTTTTGTCCTAGCGGATACCGGGGAGCTGTTTTTT.

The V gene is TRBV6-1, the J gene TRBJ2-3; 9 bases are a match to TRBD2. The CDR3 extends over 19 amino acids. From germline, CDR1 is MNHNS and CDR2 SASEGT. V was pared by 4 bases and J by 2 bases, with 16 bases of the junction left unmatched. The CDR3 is CASSGRVTYRLAVTDTQYF. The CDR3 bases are TGTGCCAGCAGTGGCCGAGTAACCTACAGACTAGCGGTCACAGATACGCAGTATTTT.

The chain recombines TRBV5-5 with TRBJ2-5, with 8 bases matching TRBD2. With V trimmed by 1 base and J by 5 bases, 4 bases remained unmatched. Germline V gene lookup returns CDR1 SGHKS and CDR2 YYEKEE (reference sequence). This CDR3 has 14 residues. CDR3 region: CASSLWSGGETQYF. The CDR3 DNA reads TGTGCCAGCAGCTTGTGGTCGGGGGGGGAGACCCAGTACTTC.

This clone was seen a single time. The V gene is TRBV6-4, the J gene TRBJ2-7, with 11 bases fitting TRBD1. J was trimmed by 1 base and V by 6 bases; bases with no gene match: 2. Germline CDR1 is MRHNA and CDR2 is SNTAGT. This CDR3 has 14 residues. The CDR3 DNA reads TGTGCCAGCAGAAGGGACAGGGGGTCCTACGAGCAGTACTTC. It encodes CASRRDRGSYEQYF.

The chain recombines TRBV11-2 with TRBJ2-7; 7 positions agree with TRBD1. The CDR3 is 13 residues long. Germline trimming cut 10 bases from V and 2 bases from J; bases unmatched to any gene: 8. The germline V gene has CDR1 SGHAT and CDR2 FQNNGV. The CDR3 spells CATRGQITYEQYF. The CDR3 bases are TGTGCCACCCGGGGACAGATCACCTACGAGCAGTACTTC. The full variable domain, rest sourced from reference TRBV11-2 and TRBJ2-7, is EAGVAQSPRYKIIEKRQSVAFWCNPISGHATLYWYQQILGQGPKLLIQFQNNGVVDDSQLPKDRFSAERLKGVDSTLKIQPAKLEDSAVYLCATRGQITYEQYFGPGTRLTVT.

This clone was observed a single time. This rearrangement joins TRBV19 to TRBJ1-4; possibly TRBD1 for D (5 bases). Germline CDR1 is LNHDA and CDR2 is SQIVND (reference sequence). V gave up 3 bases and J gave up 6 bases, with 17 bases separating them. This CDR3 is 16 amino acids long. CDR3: CASSIGGTFPDEKLFF. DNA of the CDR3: TGTGCCAGTAGTATTGGAGGGACTTTCCCGGATGAAAAACTGTTTTTT.

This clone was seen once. The CDR3 loop reads CASSSARDSGNTIYF. For the CDR3, the DNA is TGTGCCAGCAGCTCCGCCAGGGACTCTGGAAACACCATATATTTT. The rearrangement uses TRBV5-6 and TRBJ1-3; D is possibly TRBD1 (5 bases). Looked up from germline, CDR1 is SGHDT and CDR2 is YYEEEE. The CDR3 loop spans 15 amino acids. V was shortened by 3 bases and J by 0 bases, with 10 bases between the two germline ends.

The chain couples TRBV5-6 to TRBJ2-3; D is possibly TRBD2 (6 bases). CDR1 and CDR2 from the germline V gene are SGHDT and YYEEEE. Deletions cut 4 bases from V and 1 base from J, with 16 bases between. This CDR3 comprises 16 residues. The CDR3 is CASSPGLARGTDTQYF. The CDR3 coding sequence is TGTGCCAGCAGCCCGGGGCTAGCGAGGGGCACAGATACGCAGTATTTT.

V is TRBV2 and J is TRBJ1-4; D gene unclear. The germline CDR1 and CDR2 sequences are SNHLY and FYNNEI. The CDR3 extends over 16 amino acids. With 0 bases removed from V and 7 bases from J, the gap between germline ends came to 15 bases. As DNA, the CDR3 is TGTGCCAGCAGTGAAGCGCCACCTAGGTTGAGTGAAAAACTGTTTTTT. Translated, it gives CASSEAPPRLSEKLFF. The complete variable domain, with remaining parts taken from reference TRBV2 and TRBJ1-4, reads EPEVTQTPSHQVTQMGQEVILRCVPISNHLYFYWYRQILGQKVEFLVSFYNNEISEKSEIFDDQFSVERPDGSNFTLKIRSTKLEDSAMYFCASSEAPPRLSEKLFFGSGTQLSVL.

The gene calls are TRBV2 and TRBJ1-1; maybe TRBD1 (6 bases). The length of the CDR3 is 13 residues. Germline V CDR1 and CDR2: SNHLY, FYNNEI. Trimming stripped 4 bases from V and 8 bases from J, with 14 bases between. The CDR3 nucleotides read TGTGCCAGCAGTGTACAGTATGGGGGCGAAGCTTTCTTT. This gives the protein CASSVQYGGEAFF.